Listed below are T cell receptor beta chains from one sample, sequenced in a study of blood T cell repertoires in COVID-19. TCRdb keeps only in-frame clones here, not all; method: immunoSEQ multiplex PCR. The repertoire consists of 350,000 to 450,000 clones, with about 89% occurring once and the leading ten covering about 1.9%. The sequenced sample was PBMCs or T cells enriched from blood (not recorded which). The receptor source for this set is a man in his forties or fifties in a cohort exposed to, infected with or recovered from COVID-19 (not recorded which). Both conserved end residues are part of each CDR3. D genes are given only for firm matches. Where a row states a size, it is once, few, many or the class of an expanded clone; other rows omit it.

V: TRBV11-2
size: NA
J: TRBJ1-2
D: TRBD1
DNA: TGTGCCAGCAGCCATTCCGGGACAGGAGCTAACTATGGCTACACCTTC
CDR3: CASSHSGTGANYGYTF

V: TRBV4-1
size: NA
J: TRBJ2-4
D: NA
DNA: TGCGCCAGCAGCCAAGATTCCGGCAGGTCTTTGAGAAACATTCAGTACTTC
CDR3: CASSQDSGRSLRNIQYF

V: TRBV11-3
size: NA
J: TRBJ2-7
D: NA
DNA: TGTGCCAGCAGTCGCGGACCAGGGGTCTGGGACGAGCAGTACTTC
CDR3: CASSRGPGVWDEQYF

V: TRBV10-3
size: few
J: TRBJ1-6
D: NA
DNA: TGTGCCATCAGTGACTCCCTTTCACCCCTCCACTTT
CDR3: CAISDSLSPLHF

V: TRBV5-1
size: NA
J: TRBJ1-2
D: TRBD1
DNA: TGCGCCAGCAGGTCCGGGACAGGGGGCGCGGAAGGCCACACCTTC
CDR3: CASRSGTGGAEGHTF

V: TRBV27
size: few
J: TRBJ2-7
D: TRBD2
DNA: TGTGCCAGCAGTTCGCTAGCGGCGACCTTCTACGAGCAGTACTTC
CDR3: CASSSLAATFYEQYF

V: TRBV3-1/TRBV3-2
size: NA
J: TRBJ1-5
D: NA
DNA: TGTGCCAGCAGCCAAGGTGCGGGGCGGCGGAATCAGCCCCAGCATTTT
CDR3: CASSQGAGRRNQPQHF

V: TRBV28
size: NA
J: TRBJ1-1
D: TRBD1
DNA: TGTGCCAGCAGTCCACCGGGACAGATAAAAGTTGATGAAGCTTTCTTT
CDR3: CASSPPGQIKVDEAFF

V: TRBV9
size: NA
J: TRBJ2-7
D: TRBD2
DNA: TGTGCCAGCAGCGTTTCCGGGACTAGCGGATACGAGCAGTACTTC
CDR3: CASSVSGTSGYEQYF

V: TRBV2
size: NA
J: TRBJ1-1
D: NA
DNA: TGTGCCTGCTACAGGGAAATGAACACTGAAGCTTTCTTT
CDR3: CACYREMNTEAFF

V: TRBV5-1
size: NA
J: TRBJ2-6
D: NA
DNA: TGCGCCAGCAGCTCCAATGAGGGGGCCAACGTCCTGACTTTC
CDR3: CASSSNEGANVLTF

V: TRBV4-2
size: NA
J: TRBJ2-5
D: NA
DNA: TGTGCCAGCAGCCAAGATCTAATAGAAGAGACCCAGTACTTC
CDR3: CASSQDLIEETQYF

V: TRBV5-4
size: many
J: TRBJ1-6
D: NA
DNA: TGTGCCAGCAGCTTGTCGGGGGATAATTCACCCCTCCACTTT
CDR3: CASSLSGDNSPLHF

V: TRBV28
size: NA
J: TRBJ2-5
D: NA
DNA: TGTGCCAGCAGTTCCCAAGGACTCATTCAAGAGACCCAGTACTTC
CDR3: CASSSQGLIQETQYF

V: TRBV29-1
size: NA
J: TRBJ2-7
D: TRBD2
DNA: TGCAGCGTTGAATGGAGTAGGAGCGGGAGGCCCTACGAGCAGTACTTC
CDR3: CSVEWSRSGRPYEQYF

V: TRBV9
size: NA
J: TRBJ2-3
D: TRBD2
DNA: TGTGCCAGCAGCCCTCGGACTAGCGGGATAATGTATACGCAGTATTTT
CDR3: CASSPRTSGIMYTQYF

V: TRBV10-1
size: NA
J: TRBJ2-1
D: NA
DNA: TGCGCCCCCTCCCCCGATGAGCAGTTCTTC
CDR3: CAPSPDEQFF

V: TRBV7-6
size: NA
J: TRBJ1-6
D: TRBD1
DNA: TGTGCCAGCAGCTTCGGACAGGGTGATTCACCCCTCCACTTT
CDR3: CASSFGQGDSPLHF

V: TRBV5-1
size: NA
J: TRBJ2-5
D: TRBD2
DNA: TGCGCCAGCAGCTTGGCTTTGGCGGGAGATCCGTACCAAGAGACCCAGTACTTC
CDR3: CASSLALAGDPYQETQYF

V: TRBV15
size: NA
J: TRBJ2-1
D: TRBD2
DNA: TGTGCCACCAGCCCTAGCGGGACTATAAATGAGCAGTTCTTC
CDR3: CATSPSGTINEQFF

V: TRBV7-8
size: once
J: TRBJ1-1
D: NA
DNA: TGTGCCAGCAGCACCCAGGGAGGATCTGAAGCTTTCTTT
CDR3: CASSTQGGSEAFF